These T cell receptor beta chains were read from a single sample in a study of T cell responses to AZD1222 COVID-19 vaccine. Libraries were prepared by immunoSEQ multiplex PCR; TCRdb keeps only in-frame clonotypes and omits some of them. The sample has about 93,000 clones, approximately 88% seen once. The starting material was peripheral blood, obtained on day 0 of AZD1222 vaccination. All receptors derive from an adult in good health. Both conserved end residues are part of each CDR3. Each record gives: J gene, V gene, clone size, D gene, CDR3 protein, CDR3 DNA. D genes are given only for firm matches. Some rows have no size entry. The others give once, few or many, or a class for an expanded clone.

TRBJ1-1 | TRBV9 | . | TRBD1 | CASSIQGGTEAFF | TGTGCCAGCAGCATACAGGGGGGAACTGAAGCTTTCTTT
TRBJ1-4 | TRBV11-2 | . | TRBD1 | CASSLSRQGATNEKLFF | TGTGCCAGCAGCTTATCCCGACAGGGGGCAACTAATGAAAAACTGTTTTTT
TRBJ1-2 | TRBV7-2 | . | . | CASSQDGLSGYTF | TGTGCCAGCAGCCAGGACGGACTATCTGGCTACACCTTC
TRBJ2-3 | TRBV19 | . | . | CASSPSRQIGTDTQYF | TGTGCCAGTAGTCCCAGCAGGCAAATTGGCACAGATACGCAGTATTTT
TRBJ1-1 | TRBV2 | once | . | CASIRRGLNTEAFF | TGTGCCAGCATCCGTAGGGGCCTGAACACTGAAGCTTTCTTT
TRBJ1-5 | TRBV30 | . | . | CAWSGGREGQPQHF | TGTGCCTGGAGTGGGGGCAGGGAGGGACAGCCCCAGCATTTT
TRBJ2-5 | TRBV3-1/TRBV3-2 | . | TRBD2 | CASSSGTSVSGEETQYF | TGTGCCAGCAGCTCCGGGACTAGCGTTAGTGGGGAAGAGACCCAGTACTTC
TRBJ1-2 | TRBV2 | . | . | CASRTPRGHYGYTF | TGTGCCAGCAGAACCCCGAGGGGACATTATGGCTACACCTTC
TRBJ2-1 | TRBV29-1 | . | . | CSAMPADWETSYNEQFF | TGCAGCGCCATGCCAGCGGACTGGGAGACCTCCTACAATGAGCAGTTCTTC
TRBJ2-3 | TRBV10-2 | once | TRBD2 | CASNTAGGTDTQYF | TGCGCCAGCAATACAGCGGGGGGCACAGATACGCAGTATTTT
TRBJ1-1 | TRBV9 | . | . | CASRYGGPNTEAFF | TGTGCCAGCAGATACGGGGGGCCAAACACTGAAGCTTTCTTT
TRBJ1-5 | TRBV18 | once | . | CASSPGNNQPQHF | TGTGCCAGCTCACCAGGGAACAATCAGCCCCAGCATTTT
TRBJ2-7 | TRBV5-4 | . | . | CASSFSGSVSYEQYF | TGTGCCAGCAGCTTCTCTGGGAGCGTCTCCTACGAGCAGTACTTC
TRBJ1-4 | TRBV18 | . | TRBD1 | CASSPPDRSGEKLFF | TGTGCCAGCTCACCTCCGGACAGGAGTGGTGAAAAACTGTTTTTT
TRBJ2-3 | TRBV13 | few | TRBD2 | CASSRLAGLSTDTQYF | TGTGCCAGCAGCCGCCTAGCGGGCCTAAGTACAGATACGCAGTATTTT
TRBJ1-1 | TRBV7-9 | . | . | CASSLRTTEAFF | TGTGCCAGCAGCTTAAGGACCACTGAAGCTTTCTTT
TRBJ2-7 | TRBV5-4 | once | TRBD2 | CASSLGLAGGAYEQYF | TGTGCCAGCAGCCTGGGACTAGCGGGAGGTGCGTACGAGCAGTACTTC
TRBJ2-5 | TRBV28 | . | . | CASSLGGGQETQYF | TGTGCCAGCAGCCTAGGGGGGGGCCAAGAGACCCAGTACTTC
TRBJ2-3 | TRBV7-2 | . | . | CASSHRTVALTDTQYF | TGTGCCAGCAGCCACAGGACAGTGGCCCTCACAGATACGCAGTATTTT